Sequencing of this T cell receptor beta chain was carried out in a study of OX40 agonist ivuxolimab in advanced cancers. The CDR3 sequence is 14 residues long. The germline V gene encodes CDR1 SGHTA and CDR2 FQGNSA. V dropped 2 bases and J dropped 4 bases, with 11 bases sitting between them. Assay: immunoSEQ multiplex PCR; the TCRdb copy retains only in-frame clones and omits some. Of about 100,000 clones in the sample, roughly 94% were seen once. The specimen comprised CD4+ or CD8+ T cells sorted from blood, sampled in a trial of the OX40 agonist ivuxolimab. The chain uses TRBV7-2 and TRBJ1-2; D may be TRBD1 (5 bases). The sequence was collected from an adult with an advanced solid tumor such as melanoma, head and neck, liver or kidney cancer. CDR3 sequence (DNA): TGTGCCAGCAGCTTACATGGGGCGTCCTATGGCTACACCTTC. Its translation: CASSLHGASYGYTF.